The 9 T cell receptor beta chains below all came from one sample that was sequenced in a study of blood T cell repertoires in COVID-19. TCRdb's copy holds only in-frame clones and misses some; the assay was immunoSEQ multiplex PCR. The sample carries about 220,000 clones, approximately 80% recorded once. The sequencing input was peripheral blood. The source of these receptors is a human donor in a cohort sampled during active COVID-19.

CDR3 residues: CASVAAEGRDQPQHF. In DNA form, the CDR3 reads TGTGCCAGTGTTGCCGCCGAGGGAAGAGATCAGCCCCAGCATTTT. The V and J genes are TRBV28 and TRBJ1-5; D gene uncertain. Germline V CDR1 and CDR2: MDHEN, SYDVKM. The CDR3 spans 15 residues. Trimming shortened V by 9 bases and J by 5 bases, and 20 bases separated the two germline ends.

This clone occurred a few times. The genes are TRBV4-1 and TRBJ2-2; D ambiguous. V lost 1 base to trimming and J lost 4 bases, with 13 bases between them. The CDR3 consists of 16 residues. Germline V lookup: CDR1 MGHRA, CDR2 YSYEKL. This chain's CDR3 is CASSQGWVAATGELFF. The DNA for the CDR3 is TGCGCCAGCAGCCAAGGTTGGGTAGCCGCCACCGGGGAGCTGTTTTTT.

This sequence joins TRBV6-5 and TRBJ2-5, with D possibly matching TRBD2 (5 bases). This CDR3 spans 15 amino acids. V was pared by 6 bases and J by 4 bases, with 18 bases between. Germline V gives CDR1 MNHEY, CDR2 SVGAGI. This CDR3 is CASSPEGSIRETQYF. The CDR3, as DNA: TGTGCCAGCAGCCCCGAGGGCAGTATCAGAGAGACCCAGTACTTC.

The chain couples TRBV3-1 (or the pseudogene TRBV3-2) to TRBJ2-3, with D possibly being TRBD1 (5 bases). The germline V gene encodes CDR1 LGHDT and CDR2 YNNKEL (reference sequence). Between the trimmed V and J ends, which lost 2 bases and 5 bases, there was a span of 8 bases. CDR3 size: 13 residues. The CDR3 is CASSQPQVDTQYF. For the CDR3, the DNA is TGTGCCAGCAGCCAACCACAGGTAGATACGCAGTATTTT.

Written as DNA, the CDR3 is TGTGCCAGCAGATTGACGGGGGCTGAAGCTTTCTTT. Residues: CASRLTGAEAFF. V and J are TRBV28 and TRBJ1-1; tentatively, D is TRBD1 (5 bases). CDR1 is MDHEN and CDR2 is SYDVKM in the germline V gene. This CDR3 spans 12 amino acids. Between the trimmed V and J ends, which lost 6 bases and 6 bases, there was a span of 11 bases.

This chain links TRBV28 with TRBJ2-5, with D possibly being TRBD2 (7 bases). Germline lookup yields CDR1 MDHEN and CDR2 SYDVKM. Trimming removed 3 bases at V and 5 bases at J, with 19 bases between. This CDR3 contains 16 residues. CDR3 nucleotide sequence: TGTGCCAGCAGTTTCGTTCCGGGGGGCACTTATGAGACCCAGTACTTC. Protein: CASSFVPGGTYETQYF. Drawing the rest from reference TRBV28 and TRBJ2-5, the complete variable domain is DVKVTQSSRYLVKRTGEKVFLECVQDMDHENMFWYRQDPGLGLRLIYFSYDVKMKEKGDIPEGYSVSREKKERFSLILESASTNQTSMYLCASSFVPGGTYETQYFGPGTRLLVL.

A single count supports this clone. The rearrangement joins TRBV24-1 to TRBJ1-1, with TRBD1 as a possible D gene (5 bases). This CDR3 contains 16 residues. CDR1 and CDR2 (germline): KGHDR, SFDVKD. V was pared by 3 bases and J by 3 bases, with 16 bases between. In DNA, the CDR3 is TGTGCCACCAGTGATGGGGCGGACAAATTCTACACTGAAGCTTTCTTT. Amino acids: CATSDGADKFYTEAFF.

The CDR3 region is CASSRPGGASNEQFF. In DNA form, the CDR3 reads TGCGCCAGCAGCCGTCCAGGGGGCGCGAGCAATGAGCAGTTCTTC. J is TRBJ2-1 and V is TRBV5-1; 8 bases are a match to TRBD1. CDR3 length: 15 residues. The V gene's germline CDR1 is SGHRS and CDR2 YFSETQ. V gave up 4 bases and J gave up 6 bases; unmatched junction bases: 9.

V usage is TRBV7-2 and J usage is TRBJ2-7, with D possibly TRBD2 on 7 matching bases. This CDR3 contains 15 residues. Trimming left V 3 bases short and J 7 bases short, with 19 bases between. Germline CDR1 and CDR2: SGHTA and FQGNSA. The DNA of the CDR3 is TGTGCCAGCAGCTTGGACAGCGCGGGGGAAGTTGAGCAGTACTTC. This gives the protein CASSLDSAGEVEQYF.